These 16 T cell receptor beta chains came from one sample sequenced in a study of blood T cell repertoires in COVID-19. Using immunoSEQ multiplex PCR, the repertoire was profiled, and TCRdb retains in-frame clones only, with some absent. This table has about 110,000 clones, approximately 82% appearing once. Sequencing was carried out using peripheral blood. The receptors shown here come from a woman older than 75 with acute or convalescent COVID-19.

V usage is TRBV6-5 and J usage is TRBJ2-2; 7 bases match TRBD1. The CDR3 covers 15 residues. The germline gives CDR1 MNHEY, CDR2 SVGAGI. V dropped 6 bases and J dropped 0; count of bases not matched to a gene: 4. The CDR3 sequence: CASRTTGTNTGELFF. DNA for the CDR3: TGTGCCAGCAGAACGACAGGGACGAACACCGGGGAGCTGTTTTTT.

CDR3 protein: CASSLSGSSTDTQYF. The CDR3 region has the DNA TGCGCCAGCAGCTTGTCGGGTAGTAGCACAGATACGCAGTATTTT. The J gene is TRBJ2-3, the V gene TRBV5-1; the D is unclear. CDR3 size: 15 residues. Germline V gene data show CDR1 as SGHRS and CDR2 as YFSETQ. The germline V and J ends were trimmed by 1 base and 0 bases, with 9 bases remaining between them.

The rearrangement joins TRBV4-1 to TRBJ2-7; no clear D. This CDR3 contains 14 residues. The V gene's germline CDR1 is MGHRA and CDR2 YSYEKL. V dropped 1 base and J dropped 2 bases, with 9 bases sitting between them. CDR3 DNA: TGCGCCAGCAGCCAAGTGGCGGAAACCTACGAGCAGTACTTC. Encoded protein: CASSQVAETYEQYF.

The rearrangement links TRBV19 to TRBJ1-1; 12 positions agree with TRBD1. The germline V gene encodes CDR1 LNHDA and CDR2 SQIVND (reference sequence). The CDR3 runs 15 residues. The V gene end was trimmed by 6 bases and the J gene end by 2 bases; junction bases not matched to a gene: 4. The CDR3 DNA sequence: TGTGCCAGTAGGGGACAGGGGGCGGGAAACACTGAAGCTTTCTTT. Translated, it gives CASRGQGAGNTEAFF.

The V gene is TRBV2, the J gene TRBJ2-7; D perhaps matches TRBD2 (7 bases). This CDR3 region has 13 residues. V dropped 7 bases and J dropped 1 base, with 11 bases sitting between them. Looked up from germline, CDR1 is SNHLY and CDR2 is FYNNEI. CDR3 protein: CASKGGSSYEQYF. The CDR3, as DNA: TGTGCCAGCAAGGGGGGGTCTTCCTACGAGCAGTACTTC.

This chain connects TRBV4-1 to TRBJ1-2; 11 bases fit TRBD1. This CDR3 contains 19 residues. Germline assignment: CDR1 MGHRA and CDR2 YSYEKL. V gave up 0 bases and J gave up 4 bases; unmatched junction bases: 13. The CDR3 region is CASSQEPKGTGGSGYGYTF. As DNA, the CDR3 is TGCGCCAGCAGCCAAGAACCGAAAGGGACAGGGGGTTCTGGCTATGGCTACACCTTC.

The chain uses TRBV11-3 and TRBJ2-1; 10 nucleotides match TRBD2. The CDR3 has 15 amino acids. Germline CDR1 is SGHNT and CDR2 is YENEEA. J gave up 4 bases and V 1 base, and 1 base lay outside the gene matches. The CDR3 DNA sequence: TGTGCCAGCAGCTTAGTAGCGGGGGGATACAATGAGCAGTTCTTC. This encodes CASSLVAGGYNEQFF.

The rearrangement joins TRBV29-1 to TRBJ1-3; weak D call: TRBD1 (6 bases). The CDR3 is 13 residues long. CDR1 and CDR2 (germline): SQVTM, ANQGSEA. V was trimmed by 5 bases and J by 10 bases, leaving 18 bases between them. This CDR3 reads CSVPGGGRRTIYF. The CDR3 nucleotides read TGCAGCGTTCCCGGGGGGGGGCGAAGGACCATATATTTT.

The CDR3 DNA follows: TGTGCCAGCAGCTTATCGGGAGGGTCGGGAAACATTCAGTACTTC. This sequence encodes CASSLSGGSGNIQYF. V usage is TRBV7-2 and J usage is TRBJ2-4; 8 bases map to TRBD2. CDR1 and CDR2 (germline): SGHTA, FQGNSA. CDR3 length: 15 amino acids. The V segment lost 2 bases and the J segment 6 bases; nucleotides outside the gene matches: 6.

The rearrangement uses TRBV29-1 and TRBJ2-7, with D maybe TRBD2 (6 bases). This CDR3 region has 15 residues. CDR1 is SQVTM, CDR2 ANQGSEA, per germline. Trimming left V 6 bases short and J 7 bases short, with 25 bases between. CDR3: CSVATSSLGTREQYF. The DNA of the CDR3 is TGCAGCGTCGCAACTTCGTCGTTGGGGACTCGGGAGCAGTACTTC.

This clone has a single count. The rearrangement links TRBV20-1 to TRBJ1-2, with D tentatively TRBD1 (6 bases). Germline V gene sequence: CDR1 DFQATT, CDR2 SNEGSKA (reference sequence). The CDR3 consists of 13 residues. V was shortened by 3 bases and J by 7 bases, with 15 bases between the two germline ends. The CDR3 loop is CSASTGPAGGYTF. CDR3 in DNA: TGCAGTGCTAGTACAGGGCCGGCTGGTGGCTACACCTTC.

The chain carries TRBV19 and TRBJ1-2; the D gene is possibly TRBD1 (5 bases). Germline CDR1 reads LNHDA; CDR2 reads SQIVND (reference sequence). This CDR3 is built from 14 residues. V was trimmed by 3 bases and J by 8 bases, leaving 16 bases between them. Written as DNA, the CDR3 is TGTGCCAGTAGTATCGTCAGGGTCGGAGGGGGCTACACCTTC. This encodes CASSIVRVGGGYTF.

The chain joins TRBV5-1 to TRBJ2-7, with D possibly matching TRBD2 (6 bases). The V gene lost 7 bases and the J gene lost 1 base, with 21 bases spanning the gap. The CDR3 spans 16 residues. Germline values: CDR1 SGHRS, CDR2 YFSETQ. The CDR3 spells CASSPHIGGPSYEQYF. Here the CDR3 DNA reads TGCGCCAGCTCCCCTCATATCGGGGGTCCGTCCTACGAGCAGTACTTC.

The chain carries TRBV19 and TRBJ2-2; 15 bases fit TRBD2. This CDR3 is 17 amino acids long. Per the germline V gene, CDR1 is LNHDA and CDR2 is SQIVND (reference sequence). The ends lost 4 bases at V and 6 bases at J; junction bases unmatched: 6. The CDR3 coding sequence is TGTGCCAGTAGTAGGGGACTAGCGGGAGGTGGTCCCGGGGAGCTGTTTTTT. As protein: CASSRGLAGGGPGELFF.

The chain carries TRBV5-6 and TRBJ1-5; D remains unclear. The germline V and J ends were trimmed by 5 bases and 0 bases, with 9 bases remaining between them. The germline gives CDR1 SGHDT, CDR2 YYEEEE. The CDR3 loop spans 14 amino acids. The CDR3 DNA follows: TGTGCCAGCAGTCCAGGAATTAGCAATCAGCCCCAGCATTTT. It yields the protein CASSPGISNQPQHF.

V usage is TRBV12-3 or TRBV12-4 and J usage is TRBJ1-5; maybe TRBD1 (6 bases). The CDR3 totals 13 residues. V gave up 5 bases and J gave up 7 bases, with 12 bases separating them. The CDR3 reads CASSTGREQPQHF. The CDR3 DNA reads as TGTGCCAGCAGTACAGGGAGGGAACAGCCCCAGCATTTT.